This T cell receptor (beta chain) was observed in a study of identical twins. General study results and limits: Interpretation of the results relied on cross-sectional statistical analysis and not on following the same donors. Models predicted too little out-of-frame TCR alpha sharing in monozygotic twins. The more abundant beta clonotypes in cord blood had fewer insertions, and memory repertoires did not show this.

With respect to this clonotype: Its cognate antigen is unknown.

Each cDNA held unique molecular identifiers, and template switching gave it a universal primer site. TCRdb processed the 5' RACE reads anew with MiXCR; each CDR3 protein has one entry. The profile shows around 1.7 million distinct CDR3 sequences, about 32% of them singletons. CDR3 length: 13 residues. The V gene lost 9 bases and the J gene lost 0 bases, with 9 bases spanning the gap. Germline V lookup: CDR1 ENHRY, CDR2 SYGVKD. Source material: cord blood. V is TRBV10-3 and J is TRBJ1-5; D perhaps matches TRBD1 (6 bases). This receptor was taken from a newborn girl in good health. This CDR3 reads CAMGQYSNQPQHF. For the CDR3, the DNA is TGTGCCATGGGACAATATAGCAATCAGCCCCAGCATTTT.